This T cell receptor (beta chain) was recovered during a study of control samples from healthy donors and cancer patients. Sequenced by immunoSEQ multiplex PCR; TCRdb stores in-frame clones only, minus some. The data hold about 180,000 clones, with 94% observed a single time. The CDR3 is 13 amino acids. Trimming took 10 bases from V and 4 from J, leaving 16 bases between them. Per the germline V gene, CDR1 is SNHLY and CDR2 is FYNNEI. This chain uses TRBV2 with TRBJ1-2; D unresolved. The source is a woman between 18 and 29 years old in good health. The specimen sequenced was blood. CDR3 nucleotides: TGTGCCACCGATGCTTGGCGGACCTATGGCTACACCTTC. Translating it yields CATDAWRTYGYTF.